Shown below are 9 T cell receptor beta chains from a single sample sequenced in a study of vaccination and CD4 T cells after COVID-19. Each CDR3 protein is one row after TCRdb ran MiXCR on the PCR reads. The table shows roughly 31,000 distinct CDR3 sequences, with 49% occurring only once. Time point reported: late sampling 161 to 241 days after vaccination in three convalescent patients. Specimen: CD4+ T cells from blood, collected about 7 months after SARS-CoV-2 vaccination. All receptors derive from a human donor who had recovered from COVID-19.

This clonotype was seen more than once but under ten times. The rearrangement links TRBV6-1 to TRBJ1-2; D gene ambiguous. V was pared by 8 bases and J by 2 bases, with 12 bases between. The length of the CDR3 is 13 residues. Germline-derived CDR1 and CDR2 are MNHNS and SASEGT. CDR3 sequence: CASLTAVNYGYTF. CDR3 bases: TGTGCCAGCCTGACGGCGGTGAACTATGGCTACACCTTC.

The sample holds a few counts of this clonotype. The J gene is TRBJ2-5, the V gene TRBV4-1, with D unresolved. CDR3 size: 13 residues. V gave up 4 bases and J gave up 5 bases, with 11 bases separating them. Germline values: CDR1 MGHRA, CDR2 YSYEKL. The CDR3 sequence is CASSRTVRETQYF. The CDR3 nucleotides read TGCGCCAGCAGCCGGACGGTGAGGGAGACCCAGTACTTC.

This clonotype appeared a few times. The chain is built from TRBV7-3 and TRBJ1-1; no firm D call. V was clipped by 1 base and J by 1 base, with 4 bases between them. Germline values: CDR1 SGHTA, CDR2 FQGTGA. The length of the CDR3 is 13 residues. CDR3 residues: CASSLRQNTEAFF. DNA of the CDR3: TGTGCCAGCAGCTTAAGACAGAACACTGAAGCTTTCTTT.

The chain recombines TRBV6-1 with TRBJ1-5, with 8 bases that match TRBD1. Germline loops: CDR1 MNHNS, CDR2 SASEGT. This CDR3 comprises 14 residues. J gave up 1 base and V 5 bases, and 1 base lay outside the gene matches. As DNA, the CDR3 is TGTGCCAGCAGTCGACAGGGGAGCAATCAGCCCCAGCATTTT. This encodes CASSRQGSNQPQHF.

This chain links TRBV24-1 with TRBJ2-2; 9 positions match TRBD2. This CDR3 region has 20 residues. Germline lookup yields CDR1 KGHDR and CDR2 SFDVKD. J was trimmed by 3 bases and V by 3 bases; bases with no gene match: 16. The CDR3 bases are TGTGCCACCAGTGATAATCGGATTCGGGTAGCGGGAGTGTACACCGGGGAGCTGTTTTTT. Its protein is CATSDNRIRVAGVYTGELFF.

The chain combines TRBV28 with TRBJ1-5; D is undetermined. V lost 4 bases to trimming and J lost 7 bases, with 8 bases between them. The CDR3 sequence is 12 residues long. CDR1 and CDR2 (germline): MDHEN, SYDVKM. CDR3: CASSWSDQPQHF. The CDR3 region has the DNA TGTGCCAGCAGTTGGTCAGACCAGCCCCAGCATTTT.

The chain's CDR3 is CASSSQSNQPQHF. CDR3 DNA sequence: TGTGCCAGCAGTTCGCAGAGCAATCAGCCCCAGCATTTT. The J gene is TRBJ1-5, the V gene TRBV6-5, with unresolved D. Trimming took 4 bases from V and 1 from J, leaving 5 bases between them. The CDR3 loop spans 13 amino acids. Germline V gene sequence: CDR1 MNHEY, CDR2 SVGAGI.

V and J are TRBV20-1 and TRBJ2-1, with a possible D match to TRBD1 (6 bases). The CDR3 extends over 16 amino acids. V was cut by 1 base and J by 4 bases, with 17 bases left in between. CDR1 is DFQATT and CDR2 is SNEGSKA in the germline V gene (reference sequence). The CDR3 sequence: CSARGLPGTPYNEQFF. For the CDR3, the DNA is TGCAGTGCTAGAGGCCTACCCGGGACACCATACAATGAGCAGTTCTTC.

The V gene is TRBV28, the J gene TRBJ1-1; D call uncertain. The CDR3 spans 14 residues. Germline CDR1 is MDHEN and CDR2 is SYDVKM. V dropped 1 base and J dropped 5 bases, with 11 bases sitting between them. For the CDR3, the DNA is TGTGCCAGCAGTTTATCAATGAAAAGGACTGAAGCTTTCTTT. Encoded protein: CASSLSMKRTEAFF.